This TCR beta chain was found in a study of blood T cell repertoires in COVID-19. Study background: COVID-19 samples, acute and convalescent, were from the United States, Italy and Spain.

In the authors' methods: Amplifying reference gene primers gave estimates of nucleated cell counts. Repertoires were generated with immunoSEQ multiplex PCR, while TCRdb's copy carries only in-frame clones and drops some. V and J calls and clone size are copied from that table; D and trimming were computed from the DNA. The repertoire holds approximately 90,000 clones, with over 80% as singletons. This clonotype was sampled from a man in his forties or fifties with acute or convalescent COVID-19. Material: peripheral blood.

CDR3 loop: CSVVTSASTDTQYF. CDR3 coding DNA: TGCAGCGTGGTGACTAGCGCGAGCACAGATACGCAGTATTTT. The V and J genes are TRBV29-1 and TRBJ2-3, with 8 nucleotides matching TRBD2. V lost 6 bases and J lost 0; bases outside the gene matches: 5. CDR1 is SQVTM, CDR2 ANQGSEA, per germline. The CDR3 length is 14 residues.